This T cell receptor (beta chain) stems from a study of early T cells in non-severe SARS-CoV-2 infection. Study-level points and caveats: Lookups in VDJdb leaned toward anti-spike CD8 responses and missed private and CD4 specificities.

As to this clonotype: As yet, its antigen is unknown.

The V segment lost 0 bases and the J segment 2 bases; nucleotides outside the gene matches: 3. The germline gives CDR1 LGHNA, CDR2 YNFKEQ. This CDR3 contains 17 residues. Individual cDNA molecules carried attached unique molecular identifiers. MiXCR was run by TCRdb on the 5' RACE reads, yielding one entry per CDR3 protein. The table shows some 66,000 distinct CDR3 sequences, with approximately 12% occurring only once. The specimen sequenced was whole blood. The source of this sequence is an adult who was a healthcare worker with PCR-confirmed SARS-CoV-2 infection or an uninfected control (not recorded which). V and J are TRBV4-2 and TRBJ2-6; 8 bases are a match to TRBD1. CDR3 residues: CASSQEQGATGANVLTF. DNA of the CDR3: TGTGCCAGCAGCCAAGAGCAGGGGGCAACTGGGGCCAACGTCCTGACTTTC.